This T cell receptor beta chain appears in the sequencing data of a study of blood T cells in healthy people across ages. Study-level results: A greater number of naive CD4+ cells and higher diversity distinguished long-lived donors from aged donors.

Worth noting for this clonotype: Antigen specificity is unknown.

This CDR3 has 15 residues. Germline V CDR1 and CDR2: ENHRY, SYGVKD. Trimming took off 3 bases at V and 3 bases at J, with 12 bases between the two ends. Then a second PCR, running roughly 7 to 11 cycles, was carried out with a sample-barcoded 5' primer and a J-beta primer mix. Unique molecular identifiers of 12 random nucleotides labeled each cDNA. TCRdb analysed the 5' RACE reads with MiXCR anew, one entry per CDR3 protein. This table has some 1.4 million distinct CDR3 sequences, 40% to 50% appearing once. This sequence was found in a woman between 18 and 29 years old in good health. The V call is TRBV10-3, the J call TRBJ2-1; D is unresolved. The specimen sequenced was blood. The CDR3 DNA reads as TGTGCCATCAGTGAAGGAGCATCCTACTACAATGAGCAGTTCTTC. The encoded protein is CAISEGASYYNEQFF.